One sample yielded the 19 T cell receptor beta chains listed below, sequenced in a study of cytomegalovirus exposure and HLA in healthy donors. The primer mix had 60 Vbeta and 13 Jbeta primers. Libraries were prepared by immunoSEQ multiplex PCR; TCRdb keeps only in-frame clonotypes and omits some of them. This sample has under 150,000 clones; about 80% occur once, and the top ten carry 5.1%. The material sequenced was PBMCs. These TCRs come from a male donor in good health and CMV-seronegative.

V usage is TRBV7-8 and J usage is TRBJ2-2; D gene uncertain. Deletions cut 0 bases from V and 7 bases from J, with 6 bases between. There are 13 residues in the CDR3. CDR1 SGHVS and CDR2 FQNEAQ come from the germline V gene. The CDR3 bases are TGTGCCAGCAGCTTAGCCCTCTACGGGGAGCTGTTTTTT. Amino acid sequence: CASSLALYGELFF. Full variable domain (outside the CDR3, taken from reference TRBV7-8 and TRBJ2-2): GAGVSQSPRYKVAKRGQDVALRCDPISGHVSLFWYQQALGQGPEFLTYFQNEAQLDKSGLPSDRFFAERPEGSVSTLKIQRTQQEDSAVYLCASSLALYGELFFGEGSRLTVL.

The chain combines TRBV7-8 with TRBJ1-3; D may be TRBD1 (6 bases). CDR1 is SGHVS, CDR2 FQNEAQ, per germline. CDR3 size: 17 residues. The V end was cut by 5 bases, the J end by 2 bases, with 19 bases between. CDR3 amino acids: CASSAYRVPVPGNTIYF. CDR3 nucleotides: TGTGCCAGCAGCGCCTACAGGGTCCCGGTGCCTGGAAACACCATATATTTT.

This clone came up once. The CDR3 loop is CSVSQGALNTEAFF. In DNA form, the CDR3 reads TGCAGCGTCTCACAGGGGGCTTTGAACACTGAAGCTTTCTTT. The gene calls are TRBV29-1 and TRBJ1-1, with 9 nucleotides matching TRBD1. Germline CDR1 and CDR2: SQVTM and ANQGSEA. V shed 6 bases and J 0 bases; nucleotides not matched to a gene: 5. The CDR3 runs to 14 residues.

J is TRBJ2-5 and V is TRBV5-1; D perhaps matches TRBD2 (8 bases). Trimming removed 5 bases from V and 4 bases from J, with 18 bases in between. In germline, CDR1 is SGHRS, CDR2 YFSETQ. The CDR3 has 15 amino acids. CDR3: CASREGGRGGETQYF. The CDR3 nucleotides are TGCGCCAGCAGAGAAGGGGGCCGGGGGGGAGAGACCCAGTACTTC.

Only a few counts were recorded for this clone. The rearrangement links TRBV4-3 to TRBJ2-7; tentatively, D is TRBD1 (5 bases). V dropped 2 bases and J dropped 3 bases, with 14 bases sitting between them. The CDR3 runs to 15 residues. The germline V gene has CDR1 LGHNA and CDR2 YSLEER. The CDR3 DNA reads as TGCGCCAGCAGCCAACTTGCAGGGAAGGACTACGAGCAGTACTTC. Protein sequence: CASSQLAGKDYEQYF.

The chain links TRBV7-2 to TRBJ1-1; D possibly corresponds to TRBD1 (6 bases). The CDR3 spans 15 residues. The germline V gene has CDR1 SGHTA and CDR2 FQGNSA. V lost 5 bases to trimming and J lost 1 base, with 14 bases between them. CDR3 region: CASSRTGQGNTEAFF. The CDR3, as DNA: TGTGCCAGCAGCCGAACAGGGCAAGGGAACACTGAAGCTTTCTTT.

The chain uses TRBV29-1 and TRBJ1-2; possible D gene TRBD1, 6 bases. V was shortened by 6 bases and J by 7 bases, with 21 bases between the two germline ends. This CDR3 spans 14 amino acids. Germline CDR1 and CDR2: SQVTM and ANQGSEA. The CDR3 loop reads CSVVRDTTPTGYTF. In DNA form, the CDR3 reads TGCAGCGTAGTCCGGGACACCACCCCGACTGGCTACACCTTC.

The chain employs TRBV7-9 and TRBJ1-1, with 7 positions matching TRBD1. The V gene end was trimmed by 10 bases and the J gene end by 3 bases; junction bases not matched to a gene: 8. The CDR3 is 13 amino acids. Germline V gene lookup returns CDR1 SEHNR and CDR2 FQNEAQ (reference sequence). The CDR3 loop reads CAIRRDSYTEAFF. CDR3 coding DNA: TGTGCCATCCGCCGGGACAGCTACACTGAAGCTTTCTTT.

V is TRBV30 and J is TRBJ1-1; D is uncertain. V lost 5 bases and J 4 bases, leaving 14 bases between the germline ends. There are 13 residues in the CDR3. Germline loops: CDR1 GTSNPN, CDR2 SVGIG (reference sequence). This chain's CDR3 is CAWSAGRSTEAFF. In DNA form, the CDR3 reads TGTGCCTGGTCGGCCGGGAGGTCCACTGAAGCTTTCTTT.

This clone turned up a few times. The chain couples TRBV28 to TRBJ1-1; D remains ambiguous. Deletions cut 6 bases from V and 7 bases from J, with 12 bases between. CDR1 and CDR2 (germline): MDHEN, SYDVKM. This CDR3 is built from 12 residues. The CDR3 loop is CASRGSNIEAFF. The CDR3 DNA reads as TGTGCCAGCAGGGGCAGCAATATTGAAGCTTTCTTT.

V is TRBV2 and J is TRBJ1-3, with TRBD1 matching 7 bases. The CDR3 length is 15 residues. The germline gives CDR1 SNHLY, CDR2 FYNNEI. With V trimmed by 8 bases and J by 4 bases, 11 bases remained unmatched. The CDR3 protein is CASHSNRGAGNTIYF. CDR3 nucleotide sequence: TGTGCCAGCCACTCAAACAGGGGTGCAGGAAACACCATATATTTT.

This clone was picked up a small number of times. The CDR3 loop reads CASSPLTGKAGGYTF. Written as DNA, the CDR3 is TGTGCCAGCAGCCCATTGACAGGGAAGGCGGGGGGCTACACCTTC. This rearrangement joins TRBV14 to TRBJ1-2; 7 nucleotides agree with TRBD1. This CDR3 spans 15 amino acids. CDR1 and CDR2 (germline): SGHDN, FVKESK. Trimming cost V 4 bases and J 8 bases; bases outside gene matches: 13.

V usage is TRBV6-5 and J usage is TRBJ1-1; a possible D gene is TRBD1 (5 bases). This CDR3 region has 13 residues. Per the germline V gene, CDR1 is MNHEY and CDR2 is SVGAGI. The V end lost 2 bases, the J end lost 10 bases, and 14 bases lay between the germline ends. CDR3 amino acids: CASSYPGGGVAFF. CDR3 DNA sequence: TGTGCCAGCAGTTACCCTGGTGGGGGGGTAGCTTTCTTT.

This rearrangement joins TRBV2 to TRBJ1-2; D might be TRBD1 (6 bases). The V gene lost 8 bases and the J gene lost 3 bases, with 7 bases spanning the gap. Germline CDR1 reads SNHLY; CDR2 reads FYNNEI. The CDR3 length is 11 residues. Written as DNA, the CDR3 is TGTGCCAGCGCAGGGGACTATGGCTACACCTTC. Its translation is CASAGDYGYTF.

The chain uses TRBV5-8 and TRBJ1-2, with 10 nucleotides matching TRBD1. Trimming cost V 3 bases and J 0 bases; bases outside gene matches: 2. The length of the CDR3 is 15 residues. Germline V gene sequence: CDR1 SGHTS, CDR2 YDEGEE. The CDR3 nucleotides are TGTGCCAGCAGCTGGGGACAGGGGACTAACTATGGCTACACCTTC. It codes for CASSWGQGTNYGYTF.

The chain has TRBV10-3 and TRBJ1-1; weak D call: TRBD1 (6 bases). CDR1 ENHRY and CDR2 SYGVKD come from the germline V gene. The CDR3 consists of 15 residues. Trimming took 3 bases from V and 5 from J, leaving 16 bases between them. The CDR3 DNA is TGTGCCATCAGTGAACCCGATGAGGGGGTGACTGAAGCTTTCTTT. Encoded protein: CAISEPDEGVTEAFF.

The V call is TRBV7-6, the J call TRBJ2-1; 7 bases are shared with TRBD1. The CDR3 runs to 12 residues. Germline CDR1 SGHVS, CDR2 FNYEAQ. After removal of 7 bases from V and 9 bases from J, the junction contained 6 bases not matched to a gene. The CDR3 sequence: CASNFTGVEQFF. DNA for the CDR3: TGTGCCAGCAACTTTACAGGGGTTGAGCAGTTCTTC.

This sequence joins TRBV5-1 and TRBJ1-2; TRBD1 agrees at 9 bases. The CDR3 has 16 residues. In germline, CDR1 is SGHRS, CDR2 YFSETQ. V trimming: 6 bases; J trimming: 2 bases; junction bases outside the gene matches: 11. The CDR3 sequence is CASTLRTGASNYGYTF. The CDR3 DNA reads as TGCGCCAGCACCCTACGGACAGGGGCGTCCAACTATGGCTACACCTTC.

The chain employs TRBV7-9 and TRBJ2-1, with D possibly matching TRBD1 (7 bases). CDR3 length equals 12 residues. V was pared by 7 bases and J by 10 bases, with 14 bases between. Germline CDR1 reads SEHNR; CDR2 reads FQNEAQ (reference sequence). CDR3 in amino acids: CASTTRGVEQFF. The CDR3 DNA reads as TGTGCCAGCACCACCAGGGGGGTCGAGCAGTTCTTC.